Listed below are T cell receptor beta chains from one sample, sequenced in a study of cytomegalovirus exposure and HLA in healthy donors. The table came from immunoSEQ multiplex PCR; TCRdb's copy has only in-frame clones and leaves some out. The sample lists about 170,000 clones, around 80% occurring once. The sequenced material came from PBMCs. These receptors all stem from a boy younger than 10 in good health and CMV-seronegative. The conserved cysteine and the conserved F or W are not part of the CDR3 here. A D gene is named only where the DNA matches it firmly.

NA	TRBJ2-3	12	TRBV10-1	ASSGGENTDTQY
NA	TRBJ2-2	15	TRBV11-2	ASSLDPEAVNTGELF
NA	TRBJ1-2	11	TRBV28	ASSFRGVGRYT
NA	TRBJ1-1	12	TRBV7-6	ASSLVGANTEAF
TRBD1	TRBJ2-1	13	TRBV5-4	ASSSMDRGRDEQF
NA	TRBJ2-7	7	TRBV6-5	ASHYEQY
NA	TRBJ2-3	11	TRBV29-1	SVEGPAPDTQY
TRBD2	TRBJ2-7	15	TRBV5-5	ASSLDSGLAGGYEQY
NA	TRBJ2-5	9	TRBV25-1	ASRLLQTQY
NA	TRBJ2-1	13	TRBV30	AWTLDFSPYNEQF
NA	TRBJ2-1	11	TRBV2	ASSEVLYNEQF
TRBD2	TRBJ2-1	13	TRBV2	ASSEGTSSHNEQF
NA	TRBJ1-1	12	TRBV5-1	ASSLSSGNTEAF
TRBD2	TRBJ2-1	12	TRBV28	ASSFPGGWNEQF
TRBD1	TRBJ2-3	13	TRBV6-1	ASSEVDRVGDTQY
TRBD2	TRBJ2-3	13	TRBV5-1	ASSLEAGGPPTQY
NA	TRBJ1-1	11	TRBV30	AWSQGGKSEAF
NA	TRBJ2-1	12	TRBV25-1	ASSESRDYNEQF
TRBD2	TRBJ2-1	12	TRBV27	ASRSGNSYNEQF
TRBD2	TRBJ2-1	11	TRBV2	ASTAGEYNEQF
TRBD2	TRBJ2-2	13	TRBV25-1	ASSLTSGSNGELF
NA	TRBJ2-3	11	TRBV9	ASSEGGTDTQY
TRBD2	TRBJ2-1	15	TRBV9	ASSGGLAGRYGNEQF
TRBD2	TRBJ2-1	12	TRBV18	ASSGTRYGNEQF
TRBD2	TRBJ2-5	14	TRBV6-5	ASSYTLAATQETQY
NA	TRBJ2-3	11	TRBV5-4	ASSLSPTDTQY
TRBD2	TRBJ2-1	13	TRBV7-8	ASSLSGGASNEQF
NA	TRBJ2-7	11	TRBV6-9	ASSRQESYEQY
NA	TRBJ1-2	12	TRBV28	ASSLPGYSHGYT
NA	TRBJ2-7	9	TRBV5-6	ASSHTYEQY
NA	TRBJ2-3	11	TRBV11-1	ASGVGVKDTQY
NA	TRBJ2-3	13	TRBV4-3	ASSQEGDSTDTQY